These 25 T cell receptor beta chains were all obtained from the same sample, sequenced in a study of vaccination and CD4 T cells after COVID-19. Their antigen targets remain unknown. The assay that was used to sequence DNA from cultured CD4+ T cells was the Oncomine TCR Beta short-read assay. TCRdb fed the PCR reads into MiXCR, producing one record per CDR3 protein. The repertoire holds some 10,000 distinct CDR3 sequences, with under 35% as singletons. Treatment described: approximately 9-day PBMC culture with coronavirus spike peptide pools or control peptides (ViraFEST assay). Sequenced: cultured CD4+ T cells from blood. These receptor sequences come from a human donor with COVID-19.

This clonotype has just one count. This sequence joins TRBV28 and TRBJ2-7, with 10 bases fitting TRBD1. The CDR3 sequence is 14 residues long. Germline-derived CDR1 and CDR2 are MDHEN and SYDVKM. The trim removed 7 bases at V and 7 bases at J, leaving 10 bases unmatched. CDR3 region: CASKTGTGAQEQYF. CDR3 bases: TGTGCCAGCAAAACCGGGACAGGGGCCCAAGAGCAGTACTTC.

This clonotype was observed a handful of times. The chain uses TRBV11-2 and TRBJ1-6; 7 positions agree with TRBD1. With V trimmed by 6 bases and J by 6 bases, 8 bases remained unmatched. Per the germline V gene, CDR1 is SGHAT and CDR2 is FQNNGV. The CDR3 has 15 residues. This chain's CDR3 is CASRIPGTVNSPLHF. CDR3 nucleotides: TGTGCCAGCAGAATTCCCGGGACAGTTAATTCACCCCTCCACTTT. Based on the CDR3 plus reference TRBV11-2 and TRBJ1-6, the full variable domain is EAGVAQSPRYKIIEKRQSVAFWCNPISGHATLYWYQQILGQGPKLLIQFQNNGVVDDSQLPKDRFSAERLKGVDSTLKIQPAKLEDSAVYLCASRIPGTVNSPLHFGNGTRLTVT.

This clonotype was seen more than once but under ten times. V gene TRBV28 combines with J gene TRBJ1-5, with 7 bases fitting TRBD1. Per the germline V gene, CDR1 is MDHEN and CDR2 is SYDVKM. V lost 2 bases and J lost 0; bases outside the gene matches: 4. This CDR3 has 16 residues. CDR3 protein: CASSLPRQGSNQPQHF. CDR3 in DNA: TGTGCCAGCAGTTTACCCCGACAGGGTAGCAATCAGCCCCAGCATTTT.

This clonotype has a handful of counts. This rearrangement joins TRBV20-1 to TRBJ2-2; 9 bases are shared with TRBD2. J was trimmed by 5 bases and V by 5 bases; bases with no gene match: 15. The germline V gene encodes CDR1 DFQATT and CDR2 SNEGSKA (reference sequence). This CDR3 spans 17 amino acids. The CDR3 loop is CSARKGAGGPGTGELFF. The DNA for the CDR3 is TGCAGTGCTCGAAAGGGCGCGGGGGGGCCCGGTACCGGGGAGCTGTTTTTT.

The CDR3 loop is CASSYDQNYGYTF. DNA of the CDR3: TGTGCCAGCAGTTACGACCAGAACTATGGCTACACCTTC. This chain links TRBV6-5 with TRBJ1-2, with D unresolved. This CDR3 is built from 13 residues. Germline CDR1 reads MNHEY; CDR2 reads SVGAGI. V gave up 2 bases and J gave up 2 bases, with 6 bases separating them.

The rearrangement links TRBV6-1 to TRBJ2-7, with 12 bases aligning to TRBD1. Germline V lookup: CDR1 MNHNS, CDR2 SASEGT. The CDR3 covers 13 residues. Trimming at V came to 6 bases and at J to 6 bases, leaving 3 bases not matched to a gene. CDR3 residues: CASSGTGGFEQYF. Written as DNA, the CDR3 is TGTGCCAGCAGCGGGACAGGGGGCTTCGAGCAGTACTTC.

This clonotype has just one count. The V call is TRBV11-2, the J call TRBJ1-3, with D uncertain. The germline V and J ends were trimmed by 1 base and 4 bases, with 5 bases remaining between them. The germline gives CDR1 SGHAT, CDR2 FQNNGV. The CDR3 has 13 amino acids. The CDR3 here is CASSLVLGNTIYF. The CDR3 DNA follows: TGTGCCAGCAGCTTAGTCCTAGGAAACACCATATATTTT. Complete variable domain (other parts from reference TRBV11-2 and TRBJ1-3): EAGVAQSPRYKIIEKRQSVAFWCNPISGHATLYWYQQILGQGPKLLIQFQNNGVVDDSQLPKDRFSAERLKGVDSTLKIQPAKLEDSAVYLCASSLVLGNTIYFGEGSWLTVV.

V usage is TRBV19 and J usage is TRBJ1-3; tentatively, D is TRBD1 (5 bases). Trimming took off 3 bases at V and 4 bases at J, with 10 bases between the two ends. CDR1 is LNHDA, CDR2 SQIVND, per germline (reference sequence). The length of the CDR3 is 14 residues. CDR3 coding DNA: TGTGCCAGTAGTATTGGACAAGGAGGAAACACCATATATTTT. Protein: CASSIGQGGNTIYF.

The rearrangement joins TRBV25-1 to TRBJ1-4; D uncertain. The CDR3 runs 13 residues. The V end was cut by 7 bases, the J end by 5 bases, with 11 bases between. Germline-derived CDR1 and CDR2 are MGHDK and SYGVNS. CDR3 loop: CASMIPENEKLFF. In DNA form, the CDR3 reads TGTGCCAGCATGATACCGGAAAATGAAAAACTGTTTTTT.

V gene TRBV30 combines with J gene TRBJ1-1; D gene unclear. Deletions cut 1 base from V and 4 bases from J, with 13 bases between. Germline V gene data show CDR1 as GTSNPN and CDR2 as SVGIG (reference sequence). The CDR3 is 14 amino acids. CDR3 region: CAWSAQTASTEAFF. The CDR3 region has the DNA TGTGCCTGGAGTGCCCAAACAGCGAGCACTGAAGCTTTCTTT.

V usage is TRBV11-2 and J usage is TRBJ2-3; TRBD1 or TRBD2 may be the D gene (5 bases each). Germline V CDR1 and CDR2: SGHAT, FQNNGV. Trimming removed 5 bases from V and 5 bases from J, with 20 bases in between. This CDR3 comprises 16 residues. The CDR3 loop reads CASSHPLPGARDTQYF. The CDR3 DNA reads as TGTGCCAGCAGCCATCCTCTACCCGGGGCGAGAGATACGCAGTATTTT.

The chain is built from TRBV2 and TRBJ2-6; D possibly corresponds to TRBD1 (5 bases). Deletions cut 9 bases from V and 1 base from J, with 13 bases between. Germline-derived CDR1 and CDR2 are SNHLY and FYNNEI. This CDR3 has 15 residues. The DNA of the CDR3 is TGTGCCAGGGCTAAGACAGCTTCTGGGGCCAACGTCCTGACTTTC. Its protein product is CARAKTASGANVLTF.

This clonotype has more than one count but fewer than ten. This rearrangement joins TRBV6-2 or TRBV6-3 to TRBJ1-5; D not resolved. Germline CDR1 is MNHEY and CDR2 is SVGEGT. Trimming took off 8 bases at V and 1 base at J, with 21 bases between the two ends. This CDR3 is built from 17 residues. The CDR3 DNA follows: TGTGCCAGCCGTTCGTGGGGTGGGAGAAGGAGCAATCAGCCCCAGCATTTT. It is translated as CASRSWGGRRSNQPQHF.

The J gene is TRBJ2-3, the V gene TRBV20-1; 10 positions agree with TRBD1. Looked up from germline, CDR1 is DFQATT and CDR2 is SNEGSKA (reference sequence). After removal of 1 base from V and 3 bases from J, the junction contained 4 bases not matched to a gene. The CDR3 contains 15 residues. CDR3 nucleotide sequence: TGCAGTGCTAGAGGACAGGGGGCTCGGACAGATACGCAGTATTTT. This codes for CSARGQGARTDTQYF.

A note on this clonotype: The junction and the germline gene differ at one end; a read error may be behind it. The chain links TRBV20-1 to TRBJ1-2, with 10 positions matching TRBD1. The CDR3 extends over 15 amino acids. The V gene's germline CDR1 is DFQATT and CDR2 SNEGSKA (reference sequence). CDR3 in DNA: TGCAGTGCTAGAGGGATCCCCGGGACAGGGGATGGCTACATCTTC. It yields the protein CSARGIPGTGDGYIF.

This clonotype was found a few times. The V call is TRBV11-3, the J call TRBJ2-7, with D maybe TRBD2 (6 bases). Germline lookup yields CDR1 SGHNT and CDR2 YENEEA. V lost 1 base, J lost 3 bases, and 10 bases lay in between. The CDR3 length is 14 residues. The CDR3 sequence: CASSLGRGNYEQYF. Here the CDR3 DNA reads TGTGCCAGCAGCTTAGGGAGGGGTAACTACGAGCAGTACTTC.

The V call is TRBV7-2, the J call TRBJ1-1; 7 bases are shared with TRBD1. The CDR3 has 17 amino acids. Unmatched junction bases numbered 18, after V lost 5 bases and J lost 6 bases. Germline CDR1 is SGHTA and CDR2 is FQGNSA. This CDR3 is CASSPLTGLGNSAEAFF. The CDR3 region has the DNA TGTGCCAGCAGCCCCTTGACAGGGTTAGGTAATAGTGCTGAAGCTTTCTTT. The whole variable domain, filled in from reference TRBV7-2 and TRBJ1-1, reads GAGVSQSPSNKVTEKGKDVELRCDPISGHTALYWYRQSLGQGLEFLIYFQGNSAPDKSGLPSDRFSAERTGGSVSTLTIQRTQQEDSAVYLCASSPLTGLGNSAEAFFGQGTRLTVV.

There are a few counts of this clonotype. The rearrangement joins TRBV15 to TRBJ1-2; 11 nucleotides align to TRBD1. Germline V gene lookup returns CDR1 LNHNV and CDR2 YYDKDF (reference sequence). After removal of 3 bases from V and 8 bases from J, the junction contained 17 bases not matched to a gene. This CDR3 region has 18 residues. In DNA, the CDR3 is TGTGCCACCAGCAGCGAAACCGGGACAGGGGGTTCCACGGGGGGCTACACCTTC. Protein product: CATSSETGTGGSTGGYTF.

This chain joins TRBV6-5 and TRBJ1-4; 7 bases match TRBD1. The CDR3 runs 16 residues. Losses at the gene ends were 2 bases for V and 2 bases for J; bases not matched to a gene: 5. Per germline, CDR1 MNHEY and CDR2 SVGAGI. The DNA of the CDR3 is TGTGCCAGCAGTTACACCTTGACAGGGACTAATGAAAAACTGTTTTTT. Residues: CASSYTLTGTNEKLFF.

This clonotype was detected only a few times. V usage is TRBV5-6 and J usage is TRBJ2-7, with a weak D call TRBD1 (5 bases). The CDR3 spans 11 residues. Germline CDR1 reads SGHDT; CDR2 reads YYEEEE. V lost 4 bases and J 6 bases, leaving 8 bases between the germline ends. The CDR3 sequence is CASSTGGEQYF. DNA of the CDR3: TGTGCCAGCAGCACAGGTGGCGAGCAGTACTTC.

The chain employs TRBV19 and TRBJ1-1; the D gene is possibly TRBD1 (5 bases). The CDR3 consists of 14 residues. With 3 bases removed from V and 5 bases from J, the gap between germline ends came to 13 bases. Looked up from germline, CDR1 is LNHDA and CDR2 is SQIVND (reference sequence). The CDR3: CASSIESGKTEAFF. Written as DNA, the CDR3 is TGTGCCAGTAGTATTGAATCAGGGAAGACTGAAGCTTTCTTT.

This clonotype was picked up a small number of times. The V call is TRBV30, the J call TRBJ1-2; D remains unclear. V was clipped by 1 base and J by 0 bases, with 18 bases between them. The V gene's germline CDR1 is GTSNPN and CDR2 SVGIG (reference sequence). This CDR3 spans 17 amino acids. CDR3 amino acids: CAWSAGTAQISNYGYTF. As DNA, the CDR3 is TGTGCCTGGAGTGCGGGAACAGCGCAAATCTCTAACTATGGCTACACCTTC.

The rearrangement links TRBV19 to TRBJ1-6; the match to TRBD1 covers 7 bases. The CDR3 is 15 amino acids. Germline trimming cut 4 bases from V and 7 bases from J; bases unmatched to any gene: 7. Per the germline V gene, CDR1 is LNHDA and CDR2 is SQIVND (reference sequence). The DNA for the CDR3 is TGTGCCAGTAGTACGTTGGGACAGAAGAATTCACCCCTCCACTTT. Translated: CASSTLGQKNSPLHF.

The chain has TRBV5-1 and TRBJ2-3; 7 bases are a match to TRBD1. V dropped 4 bases and J dropped 4; count of bases not matched to a gene: 3. Germline V lookup: CDR1 SGHRS, CDR2 YFSETQ. The CDR3 runs 13 residues. The CDR3 DNA sequence: TGCGCCAGCAGCAGAGGGGGCGCAGATACGCAGTATTTT. Translating gives CASSRGGADTQYF.

The chain has TRBV5-1 and TRBJ1-1; maybe TRBD1 (6 bases). The CDR3 length is 15 residues. The germline V gene has CDR1 SGHRS and CDR2 YFSETQ. V lost 4 bases to trimming and J lost 4 bases, with 17 bases between them. Here the CDR3 reads CASSLLYGGGTEAFF. CDR3 bases: TGCGCCAGCAGCCTCTTGTATGGGGGCGGCACTGAAGCTTTCTTT.